The next 19 T cell receptor beta chains were all read from a single sample in a study of human T cells and chemical hapten exposure. Researchers extracted total RNA from unfractionated whole blood. Each CDR3 protein is one row after TCRdb ran MiXCR on the 5' RACE reads. The sample yields about 140,000 distinct CDR3 sequences, 4.1% seen once. The source is a female donor in good health.

This clonotype was seen many times. The gene calls are TRBV9 and TRBJ2-3; D not certain. Germline V gene data show CDR1 as SGDLS and CDR2 as YYNGEE. This CDR3 is 14 amino acids long. The V and J ends lost 0 bases and 2 bases respectively, with 7 bases between them. In DNA form, the CDR3 reads TGTGCCAGCAGCGTAGGGCCTTACACAGATACGCAGTATTTT. It translates to CASSVGPYTDTQYF.

This clonotype showed up many times. CDR3 sequence: CASSVEGASYEQYF. The CDR3, as DNA: TGTGCCAGCAGTGTTGAGGGGGCGTCCTACGAGCAGTACTTC. The gene calls are TRBV2 and TRBJ2-7; 7 nucleotides match TRBD1. This CDR3 is built from 14 residues. V lost 4 bases to trimming and J lost 1 base; unmatched junction nucleotides: 4. Germline assignment: CDR1 SNHLY and CDR2 FYNNEI.

This clonotype was picked up many times. V and J are TRBV20-1 and TRBJ1-5, with TRBD1 identical over 8 bases. V was clipped by 0 bases and J by 0 bases; unmatched bases: 7. Germline CDR1 reads DFQATT; CDR2 reads SNEGSKA (reference sequence). The CDR3 length is 17 residues. Here the CDR3 reads CSARDDRGKLSNQPQHF. DNA for the CDR3: TGCAGTGCTAGAGACGACAGGGGTAAGCTTAGCAATCAGCCCCAGCATTTT.

In this sample, this clonotype turned up many times. This chain joins TRBV12-3 or TRBV12-4 and TRBJ1-4; D unresolved. Trimming stripped 6 bases from V and 7 bases from J, with 15 bases between. CDR3 length: 14 residues. The CDR3 here is CASRLGRTVEKLFF. The CDR3 coding sequence is TGTGCCAGCAGACTTGGACGGACTGTTGAAAAACTGTTTTTT.

This rearrangement joins TRBV6-2 or TRBV6-3 to TRBJ1-5, with a possible D match to TRBD1 (5 bases). Germline V gene data show CDR1 as MNHEY and CDR2 as SVGEGT. CDR3 size: 14 residues. V dropped 7 bases and J dropped 5 bases, with 15 bases sitting between them. The CDR3 is CASTRGDEYQPQHF. As DNA, the CDR3 is TGTGCCAGCACCCGGGGGGATGAATATCAGCCCCAGCATTTT.

The table lists this clonotype with many counts. The chain links TRBV12-3 or TRBV12-4 to TRBJ1-2; no clear D. The V end lost 1 base, the J end lost 4 bases, and 10 bases lay between the germline ends. The CDR3 extends over 14 amino acids. The CDR3 protein is CASSLEPSVYGYTF. The CDR3 coding sequence is TGTGCCAGCAGTTTAGAACCCAGCGTCTATGGCTACACCTTC.

This clonotype was counted ten times or more. The genes are TRBV10-3 and TRBJ2-3, with TRBD2 identical over 11 bases. CDR1 ENHRY and CDR2 SYGVKD come from the germline V gene. CDR3 length: 18 residues. V gave up 6 bases and J gave up 2 bases; unmatched junction bases: 13. The CDR3 sequence is CAIRGASLLAGDTDTQYF. For the CDR3, the DNA is TGTGCCATCAGGGGAGCCTCCCTACTAGCGGGGGACACAGATACGCAGTATTTT.

At least ten counts were recorded for this clonotype. The chain joins TRBV11-2 to TRBJ2-4, with unresolved D. The V gene lost 6 bases and the J gene lost 2 bases, with 5 bases spanning the gap. The CDR3 sequence is 12 residues long. CDR1 is SGHAT, CDR2 FQNNGV, per germline. The CDR3 sequence: CASRGTKNIQYF. In nucleotides, the CDR3 is TGTGCCAGCAGGGGGACCAAAAACATTCAGTACTTC.

This clonotype showed up many times. The chain carries TRBV5-1 and TRBJ2-1; 8 positions match TRBD1. There are 15 residues in the CDR3. The V gene's germline CDR1 is SGHRS and CDR2 YFSETQ. J gave up 7 bases and V 2 bases, and 8 bases lay outside the gene matches. The CDR3 DNA sequence: TGCGCCAGCAGCTTAGACAGGGGTAATAGGAATGAGCAGTTCTTC. Amino acid sequence: CASSLDRGNRNEQFF.

At least ten counts were recorded for this clonotype. The chain carries TRBV29-1 and TRBJ1-2, with a weak D call TRBD1 (5 bases). Per the germline V gene, CDR1 is SQVTM and CDR2 is ANQGSEA. Trimming removed 1 base at V and 3 bases at J, with 9 bases between. This CDR3 spans 13 amino acids. The CDR3 reads CSVEGQGHYGYTF. CDR3 coding DNA: TGCAGCGTTGAAGGGCAGGGACACTATGGCTACACCTTC. The variable domain in full, completed from reference TRBV29-1 and TRBJ1-2, reads SAVISQKPSRDICQRGTSLTIQCQVDSQVTMMFWYRQQPGQSLTLIATANQGSEATYESGFVIDKFPISRPNLTFSTLTVSNMSPEDSSIYLCSVEGQGHYGYTFGSGTRLTVV.

The rearrangement uses TRBV15 and TRBJ2-7, with D possibly being TRBD1 (5 bases). The CDR3 is 14 residues long. Trimming cost V 0 bases and J 2 bases, with 8 bases left between them. Germline CDR1 is LNHNV and CDR2 is YYDKDF (reference sequence). As DNA, the CDR3 is TGTGCCACCAGCAGAGACAGGGCAACCTACGAGCAGTACTTC. Its protein is CATSRDRATYEQYF.

This clonotype was detected many times. The chain carries TRBV20-1 and TRBJ1-6; 10 bases fit TRBD1. Unmatched junction bases numbered 7, after V lost 0 bases and J lost 2 bases. This CDR3 is built from 18 residues. Germline CDR1 reads DFQATT; CDR2 reads SNEGSKA (reference sequence). Here the CDR3 DNA reads TGCAGTGCTAGAGATCTCCGGGACAGGGGCGCCTATAATTCACCCCTCCACTTT. It translates to CSARDLRDRGAYNSPLHF.

This clonotype has a count of ten or more. CDR3 sequence: CASSPGQGLAAEYF. CDR3 sequence (DNA): TGTGCCAGCAGCCCTGGGCAGGGACTAGCAGCGGAGTATTTT. J is TRBJ2-3 and V is TRBV4-2, with 9 bases matching TRBD2. Looked up from germline, CDR1 is LGHNA and CDR2 is YNFKEQ. The junction had 12 bases not matched to a gene; V was cut back by 4 bases and J by 13 bases. The CDR3 runs to 14 residues.

Note on this clonotype: This is likely a read error, given that the CDR3 carries no conserved phenylalanine or tryptophan at its end. The chain recombines TRBV10-3 with TRBJ2-1; 11 nucleotides align to TRBD2. Germline V CDR1 and CDR2: ENHRY, SYGVKD. The CDR3 contains 17 residues. V was clipped by 0 bases and J by 3 bases; unmatched bases: 4. CDR3 DNA sequence: TGTGCCATCAGTGAGTCAGGTAGCGGGGGGGACTACAATGAGCAGTTCCTC. Protein sequence: CAISESGSGGDYNEQFL.

This clonotype was seen ten or more times. The gene calls are TRBV28 and TRBJ1-6; 9 nucleotides match TRBD1. Germline CDR1 is MDHEN and CDR2 is SYDVKM. The CDR3 extends over 14 amino acids. The J segment lost 10 bases and the V segment lost 6 bases, leaving 7 bases of the junction unmatched. The CDR3 coding sequence is TGTGCCAGCAGGATACAGGGGGCTAGATCACCCCTCCACTTT. Protein product: CASRIQGARSPLHF.

This clonotype appeared a few times. The rearrangement joins TRBV5-1 to TRBJ2-7; perhaps TRBD2 as D (7 bases). Germline-derived CDR1 and CDR2 are SGHRS and YFSETQ. Trimming took 4 bases from V and 1 from J, leaving 15 bases between them. This CDR3 comprises 15 residues. Here the CDR3 DNA reads TGCGCCAGCAGCCCCGCGGGGGCGCTTTCCTACGAGCAGTACTTC. Its translation: CASSPAGALSYEQYF.

This clonotype was recorded a few times. This chain connects TRBV4-1 to TRBJ2-5; TRBD2 matches 11 bases. Germline CDR1 and CDR2: MGHRA and YSYEKL. This CDR3 has 18 residues. J was trimmed by 0 bases and V by 3 bases; bases with no gene match: 9. For the CDR3, the DNA is TGCGCCAGCAGCCAGAGTCTAGCGGGGGGACTACACCAAGAGACCCAGTACTTC. It encodes CASSQSLAGGLHQETQYF.

This clonotype was counted ten times or more. The V gene is TRBV20-1, the J gene TRBJ2-3; D gene uncertain. Trimming cost V 8 bases and J 0 bases, with 18 bases left between them. Germline V lookup: CDR1 DFQATT, CDR2 SNEGSKA (reference sequence). This CDR3 is 15 amino acids long. The CDR3 DNA sequence: TGCAGTCCTAAAGGCAGTCTGACTAGCACAGATACGCAGTATTTT. It is translated as CSPKGSLTSTDTQYF.

This clonotype was found many times. The chain employs TRBV5-1 and TRBJ2-1; 7 bases line up with TRBD1. Trimming removed 4 bases from V and 3 bases from J; junction bases left unmatched: 13. The CDR3 is made up of 17 amino acids. CDR1 SGHRS and CDR2 YFSETQ come from the germline V gene. The CDR3 coding sequence is TGCGCCAGCAGCACGCTTCCGGGGCAGGGGGTCTACAATGAGCAGTTCTTC. It encodes CASSTLPGQGVYNEQFF. Full variable domain (outside the CDR3, taken from reference TRBV5-1 and TRBJ2-1): KAGVTQTPRYLIKTRGQQVTLSCSPISGHRSVSWYQQTPGQGLQFLFEYFSETQRNKGNFPGRFSGRQFSNSRSEMNVSTLELGDSALYLCASSTLPGQGVYNEQFFGPGTRLTVL.